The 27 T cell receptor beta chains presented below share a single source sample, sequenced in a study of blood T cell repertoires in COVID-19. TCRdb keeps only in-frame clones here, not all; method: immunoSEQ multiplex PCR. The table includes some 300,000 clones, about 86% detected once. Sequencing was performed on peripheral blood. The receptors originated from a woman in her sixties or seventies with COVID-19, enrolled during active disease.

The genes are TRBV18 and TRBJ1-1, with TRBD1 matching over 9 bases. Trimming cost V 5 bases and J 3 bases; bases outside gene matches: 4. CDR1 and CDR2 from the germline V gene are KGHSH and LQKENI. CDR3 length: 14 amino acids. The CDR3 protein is CASSLDRGDTEAFF. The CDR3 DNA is TGTGCCAGCTCATTGGACAGGGGAGACACTGAAGCTTTCTTT.

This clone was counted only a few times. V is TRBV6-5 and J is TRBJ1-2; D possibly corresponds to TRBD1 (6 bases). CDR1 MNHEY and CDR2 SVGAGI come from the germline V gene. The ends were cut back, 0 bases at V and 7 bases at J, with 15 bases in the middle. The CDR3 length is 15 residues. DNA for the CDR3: TGTGCCAGCAGTTACTCGATGATGGAAGGGGGTGGCTACACCTTC. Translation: CASSYSMMEGGGYTF.

The CDR3 spells CASNLDRGGGYTF. DNA of the CDR3: TGTGCCAGTAATTTGGACAGGGGAGGTGGCTACACCTTC. The chain carries TRBV19 and TRBJ1-2; 9 nucleotides match TRBD1. The germline V gene encodes CDR1 LNHDA and CDR2 SQIVND (reference sequence). The CDR3 runs to 13 residues. J lost 7 bases, V lost 7 bases, and 7 bases had no gene match. Full variable domain (outside the CDR3, taken from reference TRBV19 and TRBJ1-2): DGGITQSPKYLFRKEGQNVTLSCEQNLNHDAMYWYRQDPGQGLRLIYYSQIVNDFQKGDIAEGYSVSREKKESFPLTVTSAQKNPTAFYLCASNLDRGGGYTFGSGTRLTVV.

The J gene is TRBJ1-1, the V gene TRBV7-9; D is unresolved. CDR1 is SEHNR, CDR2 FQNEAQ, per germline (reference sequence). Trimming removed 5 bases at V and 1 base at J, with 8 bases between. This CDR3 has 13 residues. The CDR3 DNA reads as TGTGCCAGCAGCGTACGAGGGAACACTGAAGCTTTCTTT. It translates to CASSVRGNTEAFF. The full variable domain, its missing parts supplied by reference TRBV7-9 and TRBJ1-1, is DTGVSQNPRHKITKRGQNVTFRCDPISEHNRLYWYRQTLGQGPEFLTYFQNEAQLEKSRLLSDRFSAERPKGSFSTLEIQRTEQGDSAMYLCASSVRGNTEAFFGQGTRLTVV.

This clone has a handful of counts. CDR3 bases: TGTGCCATCAGTCTACAGAGCTCCTACGAGCAGTACTTC. Amino acid sequence: CAISLQSSYEQYF. The V and J genes are TRBV10-3 and TRBJ2-7; D remains ambiguous. CDR1 is ENHRY, CDR2 SYGVKD, per germline. The CDR3 consists of 13 residues. V was clipped by 5 bases and J by 0 bases, with 8 bases between them.

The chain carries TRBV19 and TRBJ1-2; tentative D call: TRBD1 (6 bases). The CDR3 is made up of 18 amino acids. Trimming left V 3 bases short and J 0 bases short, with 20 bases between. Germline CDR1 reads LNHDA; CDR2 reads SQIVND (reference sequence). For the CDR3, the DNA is TGTGCCAGTAGTATTATCCAAGCAACAGGGCCTTCTAACTATGGCTACACCTTC. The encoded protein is CASSIIQATGPSNYGYTF.

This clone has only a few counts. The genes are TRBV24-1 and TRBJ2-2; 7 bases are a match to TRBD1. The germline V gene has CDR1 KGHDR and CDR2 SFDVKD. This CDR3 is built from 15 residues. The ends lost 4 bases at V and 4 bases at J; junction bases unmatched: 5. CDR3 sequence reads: CATSDPGQLTGELFF. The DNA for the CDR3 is TGTGCCACCAGTGACCCGGGACAGCTCACCGGGGAGCTGTTTTTT.

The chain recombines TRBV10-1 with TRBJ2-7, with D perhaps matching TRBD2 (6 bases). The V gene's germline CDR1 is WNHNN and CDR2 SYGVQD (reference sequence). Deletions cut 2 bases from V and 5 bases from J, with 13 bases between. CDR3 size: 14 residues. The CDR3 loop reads CASSERAWGDEQYF. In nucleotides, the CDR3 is TGCGCCAGCAGTGAGAGGGCCTGGGGGGACGAGCAGTACTTC.

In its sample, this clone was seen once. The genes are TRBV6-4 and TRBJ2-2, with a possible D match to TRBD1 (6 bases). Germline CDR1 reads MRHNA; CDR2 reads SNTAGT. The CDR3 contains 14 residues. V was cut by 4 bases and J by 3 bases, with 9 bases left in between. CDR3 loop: CASSVAGDTGELFF. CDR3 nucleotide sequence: TGTGCCAGCAGTGTGGCAGGGGACACCGGGGAGCTGTTTTTT.

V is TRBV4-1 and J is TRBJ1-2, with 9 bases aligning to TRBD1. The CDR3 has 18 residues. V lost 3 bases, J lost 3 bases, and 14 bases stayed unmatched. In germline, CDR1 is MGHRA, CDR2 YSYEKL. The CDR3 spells CASSQRSGQGMVYYGYTF. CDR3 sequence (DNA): TGCGCCAGCAGCCAGAGGTCGGGACAGGGAATGGTCTACTATGGCTACACCTTC.

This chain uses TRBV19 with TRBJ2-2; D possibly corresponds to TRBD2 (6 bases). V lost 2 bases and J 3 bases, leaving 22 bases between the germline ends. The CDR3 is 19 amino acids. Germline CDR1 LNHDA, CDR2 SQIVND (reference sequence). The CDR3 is CASSISRGPPFGDTGELFF. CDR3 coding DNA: TGTGCCAGTAGTATATCGCGGGGACCGCCTTTTGGGGACACCGGGGAGCTGTTTTTT.

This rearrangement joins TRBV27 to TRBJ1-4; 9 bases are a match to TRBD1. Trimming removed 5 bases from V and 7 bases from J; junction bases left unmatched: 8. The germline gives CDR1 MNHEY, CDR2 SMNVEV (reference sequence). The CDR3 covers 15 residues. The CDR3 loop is CASSRGDREPEKLFF. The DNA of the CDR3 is TGTGCCAGCAGTCGCGGGGACAGGGAGCCTGAAAAACTGTTTTTT. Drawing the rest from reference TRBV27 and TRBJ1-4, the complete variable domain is EAQVTQNPRYLITVTGKKLTVTCSQNMNHEYMSWYRQDPGLGLRQIYYSMNVEVTDKGDVPEGYKVSRKEKRNFPLILESPSPNQTSLYFCASSRGDREPEKLFFGSGTQLSVL.

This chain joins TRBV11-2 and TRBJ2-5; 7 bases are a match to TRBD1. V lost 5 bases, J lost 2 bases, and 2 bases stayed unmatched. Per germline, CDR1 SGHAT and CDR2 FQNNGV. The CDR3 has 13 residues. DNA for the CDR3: TGTGCCAGCAGCAGGGGGCGGCAAGAGACCCAGTACTTC. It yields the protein CASSRGRQETQYF.

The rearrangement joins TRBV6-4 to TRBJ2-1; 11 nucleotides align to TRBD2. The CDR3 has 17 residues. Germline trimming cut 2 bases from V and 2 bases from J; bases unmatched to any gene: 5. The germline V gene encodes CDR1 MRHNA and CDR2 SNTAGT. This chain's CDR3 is CASSDPGTSGPYNEQFF. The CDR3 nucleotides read TGTGCCAGCAGTGACCCCGGGACTAGCGGCCCCTACAATGAGCAGTTCTTC.

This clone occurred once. In nucleotides, the CDR3 is TGTGCCAGCAGTCAACAGGGGGCAGGGGAGACCCAGTACTTC. It specifies CASSQQGAGETQYF. This chain links TRBV27 with TRBJ2-5; 9 bases agree with TRBD1. With V trimmed by 5 bases and J by 5 bases, 6 bases remained unmatched. CDR3 size: 14 residues. Germline CDR1 is MNHEY and CDR2 is SMNVEV (reference sequence).

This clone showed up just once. The CDR3 DNA sequence: TGTGCCAGCAGCGTAGGGGAAGGACTTGAGCAGTTCTTC. Protein product: CASSVGEGLEQFF. This chain joins TRBV9 and TRBJ2-1; D perhaps matches TRBD2 (5 bases). The CDR3 is 13 residues long. V lost 0 bases, J lost 9 bases, and 10 bases lay in between. Germline V gene data show CDR1 as SGDLS and CDR2 as YYNGEE.

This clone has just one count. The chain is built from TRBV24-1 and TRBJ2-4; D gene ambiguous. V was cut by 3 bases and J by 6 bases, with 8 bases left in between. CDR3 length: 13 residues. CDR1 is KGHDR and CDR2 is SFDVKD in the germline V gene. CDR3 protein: CATSDATPNIQYF. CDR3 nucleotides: TGTGCCACCAGTGATGCCACTCCAAACATTCAGTACTTC.

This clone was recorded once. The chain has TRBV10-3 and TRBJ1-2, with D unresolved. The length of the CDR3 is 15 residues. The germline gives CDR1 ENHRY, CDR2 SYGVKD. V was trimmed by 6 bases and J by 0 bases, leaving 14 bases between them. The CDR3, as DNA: TGTGCCATCAGCGGTGAGTGGTCACCTAACTATGGCTACACCTTC. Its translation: CAISGEWSPNYGYTF.

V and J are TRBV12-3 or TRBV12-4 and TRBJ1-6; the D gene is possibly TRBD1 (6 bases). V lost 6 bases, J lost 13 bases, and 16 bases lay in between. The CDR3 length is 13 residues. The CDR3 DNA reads TGTGCCAGCAGCCCTGACAGGAGAATCCCCCTCCACTTT. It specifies CASSPDRRIPLHF.

The CDR3 DNA is TGTGCCAGCAGTGAAGCGCCGGGAGGTGCCGGGGAGCTGTTTTTT. It yields the protein CASSEAPGGAGELFF. The rearrangement links TRBV6-1 to TRBJ2-2; 7 bases are shared with TRBD2. The V gene end was trimmed by 0 bases and the J gene end by 6 bases; junction bases not matched to a gene: 4. The V gene's germline CDR1 is MNHNS and CDR2 SASEGT. The length of the CDR3 is 15 residues.

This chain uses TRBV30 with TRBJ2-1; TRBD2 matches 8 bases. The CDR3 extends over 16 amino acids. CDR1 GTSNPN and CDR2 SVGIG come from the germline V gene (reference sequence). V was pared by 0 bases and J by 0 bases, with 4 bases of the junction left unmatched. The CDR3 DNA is TGTGCCTGGAGTGTACAGGCGGGGGGCTCCTACAATGAGCAGTTCTTC. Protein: CAWSVQAGGSYNEQFF.

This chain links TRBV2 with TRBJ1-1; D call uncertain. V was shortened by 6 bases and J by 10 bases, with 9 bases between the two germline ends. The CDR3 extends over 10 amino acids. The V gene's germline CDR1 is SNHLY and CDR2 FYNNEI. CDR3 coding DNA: TGTGCCAGCAGCCCCGAGAGAGCTTTCTTT. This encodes CASSPERAFF.

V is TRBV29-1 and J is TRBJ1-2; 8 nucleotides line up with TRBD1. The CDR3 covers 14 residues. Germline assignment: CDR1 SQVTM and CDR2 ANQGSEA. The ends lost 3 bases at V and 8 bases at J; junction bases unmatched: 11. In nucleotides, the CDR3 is TGCAGCGTTGACCCAAACAGGGGGGCTTTCGGCTACACCTTC. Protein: CSVDPNRGAFGYTF. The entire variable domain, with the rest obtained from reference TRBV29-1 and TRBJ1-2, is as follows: SAVISQKPSRDICQRGTSLTIQCQVDSQVTMMFWYRQQPGQSLTLIATANQGSEATYESGFVIDKFPISRPNLTFSTLTVSNMSPEDSSIYLCSVDPNRGAFGYTFGSGTRLTVV.

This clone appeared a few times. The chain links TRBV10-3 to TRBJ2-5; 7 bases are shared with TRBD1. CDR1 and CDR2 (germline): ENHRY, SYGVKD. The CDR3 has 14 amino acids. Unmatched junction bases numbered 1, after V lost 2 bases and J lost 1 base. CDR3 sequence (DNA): TGTGCCATCAGTGAGAGGGGGCTCCAAGAGACCCAGTACTTC. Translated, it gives CAISERGLQETQYF.

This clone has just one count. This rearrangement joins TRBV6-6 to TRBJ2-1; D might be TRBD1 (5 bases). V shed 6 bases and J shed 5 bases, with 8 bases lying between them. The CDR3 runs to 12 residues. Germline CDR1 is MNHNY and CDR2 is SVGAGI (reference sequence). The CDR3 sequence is CASRDSNNEQFF. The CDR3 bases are TGTGCCAGCAGAGACAGTAACAATGAGCAGTTCTTC.

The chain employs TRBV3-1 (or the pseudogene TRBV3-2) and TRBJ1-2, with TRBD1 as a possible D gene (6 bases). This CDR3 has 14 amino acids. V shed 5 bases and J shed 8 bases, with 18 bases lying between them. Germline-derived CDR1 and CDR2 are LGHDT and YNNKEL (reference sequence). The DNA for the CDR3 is TGTGCCAGCAGCTACCCGGGACAAGGGTACGGCTACACCTTC. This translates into CASSYPGQGYGYTF.

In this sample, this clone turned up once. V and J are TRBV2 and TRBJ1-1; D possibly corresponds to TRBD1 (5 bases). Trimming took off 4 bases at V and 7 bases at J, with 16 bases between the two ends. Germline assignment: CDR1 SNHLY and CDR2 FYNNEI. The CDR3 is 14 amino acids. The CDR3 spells CASSGFQGLFEAFF. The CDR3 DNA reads TGTGCCAGCAGTGGCTTCCAGGGATTGTTTGAAGCTTTCTTT.